Listed here are 9 T cell receptor beta chains from one sample, sequenced in a study of blood T cells in healthy people across ages. With a J-beta primer mix and a sample-barcoded 5' primer, a second PCR ran roughly 7 to 11 cycles. TCRdb independently ran MiXCR on the 5' RACE reads; one entry per CDR3 protein. The top ten clones hold 22% of a sample with about 830,000 distinct CDR3 sequences, roughly 60% of them seen once. The sequencing input was blood. The receptors were gathered from a man under 40 in good health.

This chain connects TRBV20-1 to TRBJ1-5, with TRBD1 identical over 9 bases. Trimming cost V 2 bases and J 5 bases; bases outside gene matches: 10. Germline values: CDR1 DFQATT, CDR2 SNEGSKA (reference sequence). The CDR3 spans 16 residues. CDR3 loop: CSARRMGQGGHQPQHF. The CDR3 region has the DNA TGCAGTGCTAGACGGATGGGACAGGGTGGGCATCAGCCCCAGCATTTT.

Written as DNA, the CDR3 is TGTGCCAGCAGGCGGGAAGCTTTCTTT. It is translated as CASRREAFF. This chain uses TRBV6-2 or TRBV6-3 with TRBJ1-1; D not resolved. The CDR3 has 9 residues. V gave up 6 bases and J gave up 8 bases, with 4 bases separating them. Germline-derived CDR1 and CDR2 are MNHEY and SVGEGT.

The gene calls are TRBV4-2 and TRBJ2-1, with 9 bases matching TRBD2. The CDR3 totals 16 residues. Germline assignment: CDR1 LGHNA and CDR2 YNFKEQ. The V and J ends lost 2 bases and 2 bases, in that order; junction bases with no gene match: 4. The CDR3 DNA reads as TGTGCCAGCAGCCAATCGCTAGCGGGGACCTACAATGAGCAGTTCTTC. Translating gives CASSQSLAGTYNEQFF.

This chain uses TRBV5-6 with TRBJ2-4; D gene unclear. The CDR3 runs to 15 residues. Germline CDR1 is SGHDT and CDR2 is YYEEEE. With 2 bases removed from V and 0 bases from J, the gap between germline ends came to 9 bases. The CDR3, as DNA: TGTGCCAGCAGCTTTGGGCAGACAGCCAAAAACATTCAGTACTTC. Amino acid sequence: CASSFGQTAKNIQYF. Drawing the rest from reference TRBV5-6 and TRBJ2-4, the complete variable domain is DAGVTQSPTHLIKTRGQQVTLRCSPKSGHDTVSWYQQALGQGPQFIFQYYEEEERQRGNFPDRFSGHQFPNYSSELNVNALLLGDSALYLCASSFGQTAKNIQYFGAGTRLSVL.

The chain is built from TRBV21-1 and TRBJ2-7. TRBV21-1 is flagged as a pseudogene. CDR3 length equals 14 residues. CDR3 sequence reads: CASSKGGIPYEQYF. CDR3 in DNA: TGTGCCAGCAGCAAAGGGGGGATCCCCTACGAGCAGTACTTC.

The V gene is TRBV20-1, the J gene TRBJ2-4; a possible D gene is TRBD2 (6 bases). V dropped 6 bases and J dropped 5 bases, with 14 bases sitting between them. CDR3 length: 13 residues. Per germline, CDR1 DFQATT and CDR2 SNEGSKA (reference sequence). For the CDR3, the DNA is TGCAGTGCCTTAACTAGCCCCGAAAACATTCAGTACTTC. Its translation is CSALTSPENIQYF.

The gene calls are TRBV7-2 and TRBJ2-3, with 11 bases fitting TRBD2. The ends lost 5 bases at V and 2 bases at J; junction bases unmatched: 3. CDR3 length: 15 residues. CDR1 and CDR2 from the germline V gene are SGHTA and FQGNSA. The CDR3 loop reads CASSGTSGLTDTQYF. CDR3 DNA sequence: TGTGCCAGCAGCGGGACTAGCGGCCTCACAGATACGCAGTATTTT. Full variable domain (outside the CDR3, taken from reference TRBV7-2 and TRBJ2-3): GAGVSQSPSNKVTEKGKDVELRCDPISGHTALYWYRQSLGQGLEFLIYFQGNSAPDKSGLPSDRFSAERTGGSVSTLTIQRTQQEDSAVYLCASSGTSGLTDTQYFGPGTRLTVL.

V and J are TRBV21-1 and TRBJ1-4. TRBV21-1 is shown as a pseudogene. CDR3 length equals 18 residues. CDR3 nucleotide sequence: TGTGCCAGCAGCAAAGGAGGCAAGGAAGGAGGACTGAGAGAAAAACTGTTTTTT. Translation gives CASSKGGKEGGLREKLFF.

In the case of this clonotype: One junction end does not reproduce the germline sequence, and a read error may be involved. This chain links TRBV5-1 with TRBJ2-6; the D gene is possibly TRBD1 (5 bases). From germline, CDR1 is SGHRS and CDR2 YFSETQ. This CDR3 is built from 16 residues. CDR3 DNA sequence: TGCGCCCGCAGCCTGAGTGGTAGCTCTGGGGCCAACGTCCTGACTTTT. Translation: CARSLSGSSGANVLTF.